The rows below give T cell receptor beta chains drawn from one sample of a study of Graves' ophthalmopathy and Graves' hyperthyroidism. Via MiXCR, TCRdb re-called the multiplex PCR reads, giving one row per CDR3 protein. The table records 150,000 to 200,000 distinct CDR3 sequences, approximately 40% of them present only once. Sequencing input: peripheral blood. These receptors came from a man younger than 45 with Graves' ophthalmopathy. CDR3s include the opening cysteine and the closing phenylalanine or tryptophan. D genes are given only for firm matches. Part of the rows lack a size; the others show once, few, many or a class for expanded clones.

V gene: TRBV9; J gene: TRBJ2-7; clone size: -; D gene: -; CDR3 DNA: TGTGCCAGCAGCGAATCCGGGACGCCCCCCTACGAGCAGTACTTC; CDR3 protein: CASSESGTPPYEQYF
V gene: TRBV19; J gene: TRBJ1-5; clone size: many; D gene: -; CDR3 DNA: TGTGCCAGTAGTCCCCGACGGGGGTATAGCAATCAGCCCCAGCATTTT; CDR3 protein: CASSPRRGYSNQPQHF
V gene: TRBV27; J gene: TRBJ2-2; clone size: many; D gene: -; CDR3 DNA: TGTGCCAGCAGTTTGGTCCGGTGGCGGGACTCCACCGGGGAGCTGTTTTTT; CDR3 protein: CASSLVRWRDSTGELFF
V gene: TRBV12-5; J gene: TRBJ1-1; clone size: -; D gene: -; CDR3 DNA: TGTGCTAGTGGTGGTGCGTCGGGAAACACTGAAGCTTTCTTT; CDR3 protein: CASGGASGNTEAFF
V gene: TRBV19; J gene: TRBJ1-5; clone size: -; D gene: TRBD1; CDR3 DNA: TGTGCCAGTAGTAGAGGGGGCTTGGATCAGCCCCAGCATTTT; CDR3 protein: CASSRGGLDQPQHF
V gene: TRBV7-8; J gene: TRBJ2-2; clone size: many; D gene: -; CDR3 DNA: TGTGCCAGCAGCTTACGGGCGGGTCCGAACACCGGGGAGCTGTTTTTT; CDR3 protein: CASSLRAGPNTGELFF
V gene: TRBV25-1; J gene: TRBJ1-1; clone size: -; D gene: -; CDR3 DNA: TGTGCCAGCAGAAACAAATGGGGGGGAAGGGCTGAAGCTTTCTTT; CDR3 protein: CASRNKWGGRAEAFF
V gene: TRBV28; J gene: TRBJ2-4; clone size: many; D gene: -; CDR3 DNA: TGTGCCAGCAGTTTCTCGTGGGGCTACAGGGTAGCCAAAAACATTCAGTACTTC; CDR3 protein: CASSFSWGYRVAKNIQYF
V gene: TRBV19; J gene: TRBJ1-1; clone size: many; D gene: -; CDR3 DNA: TGTGCCAGTACTGTGGACACCTTGAACACTGAAGCTTTCTTT; CDR3 protein: CASTVDTLNTEAFF
V gene: TRBV12-3/TRBV12-4; J gene: TRBJ1-6; clone size: -; D gene: -; CDR3 DNA: TGTGCCAGCAACGTCGGGCGGTCACCCCTCCACTTT; CDR3 protein: CASNVGRSPLHF
V gene: TRBV29-1; J gene: TRBJ2-7; clone size: few; D gene: -; CDR3 DNA: TGCAGCGTCGAGGGCCTAATGGGCGAGCAGTACTTC; CDR3 protein: CSVEGLMGEQYF
V gene: TRBV30; J gene: TRBJ2-7; clone size: many; D gene: -; CDR3 DNA: TGTGCCTGGAGTGCGGGGGCCGGATCCTACGAGCAGTACTTC; CDR3 protein: CAWSAGAGSYEQYF
V gene: TRBV6-1; J gene: TRBJ2-5; clone size: few; D gene: -; CDR3 DNA: TGTGCCAGCAGTGAGACTAGTAGTCTCTGGGAGACCCAGTACTTC; CDR3 protein: CASSETSSLWETQYF
V gene: TRBV6-1; J gene: TRBJ1-1; clone size: -; D gene: -; CDR3 DNA: TGTGCCAGCAGCGGGGGACACCCGAACACTGAAGCTTTCTTT; CDR3 protein: CASSGGHPNTEAFF
V gene: TRBV28; J gene: TRBJ1-6; clone size: -; D gene: TRBD1; CDR3 DNA: TGTGCCAGCAGTTCGGACAGGGCGAGTTCACCCCTCCACTTT; CDR3 protein: CASSSDRASSPLHF
V gene: TRBV19; J gene: TRBJ1-5; clone size: -; D gene: -; CDR3 DNA: TGTGCCAGTAGACGATGGGGGAATCAGCCCCAGCATTTT; CDR3 protein: CASRRWGNQPQHF
V gene: TRBV6-5; J gene: TRBJ1-1; clone size: -; D gene: -; CDR3 DNA: TGTGCCAGCAGTTACGGAGGGAGAAGGAACACTGAAGCTTTCTTT; CDR3 protein: CASSYGGRRNTEAFF
V gene: TRBV30; J gene: TRBJ2-5; clone size: few; D gene: -; CDR3 DNA: TGTGCCTGGACAGGGTTTAGGCAAGAGACCCAGTACTTC; CDR3 protein: CAWTGFRQETQYF
V gene: TRBV5-6; J gene: TRBJ1-1; clone size: many; D gene: -; CDR3 DNA: TGTGCCAGCGGTTCCAGGGTTACTGAAGCTTTCTTT; CDR3 protein: CASGSRVTEAFF
V gene: TRBV12-3/TRBV12-4; J gene: TRBJ2-5; clone size: many; D gene: TRBD2; CDR3 DNA: TGTGCCAGCAGTCGTCCTCCGGGACTAGCGGGCCTAAGGGGAGAGACCCAGTACTTC; CDR3 protein: CASSRPPGLAGLRGETQYF
V gene: TRBV6-1; J gene: TRBJ2-7; clone size: -; D gene: TRBD1; CDR3 DNA: TGTGCCACCTGGGGACAGGGGGAATACGAGCAGTACTTC; CDR3 protein: CATWGQGEYEQYF
V gene: TRBV20-1; J gene: TRBJ1-5; clone size: -; D gene: -; CDR3 DNA: TGCAGTGCCCTTCTGGGGTTACCGAGTCAGCCCCAGCATTTT; CDR3 protein: CSALLGLPSQPQHF
V gene: TRBV28; J gene: TRBJ1-1; clone size: -; D gene: -; CDR3 DNA: TGTGCCAGGAGTAGAAGTGGCAGGGGTCTGAACACTGAAGCTTTCTTT; CDR3 protein: CARSRSGRGLNTEAFF
V gene: TRBV20-1; J gene: TRBJ2-5; clone size: many; D gene: -; CDR3 DNA: TGCAGTGCTAGGAGGGACCAAGAGACCCAGTACTTC; CDR3 protein: CSARRDQETQYF